This T cell receptor (beta chain) was observed in a study of blood T cell repertoires in COVID-19. Study information: Acute and convalescent COVID-19 samples came from the United States, Italy and Spain. T cells, B-cell-depleted T cells, or PBMCs supplied cDNA or gDNA.

Repertoires were generated with immunoSEQ multiplex PCR, while TCRdb's copy carries only in-frame clones and drops some. Of over 400,000 clones listed, approximately 86% are singletons. Adults between roughly 18 and 90 years of age took part from approximately 24 US areas. Allocation to cohorts depended on clinical history reported by the participants. The CDR3 runs to 14 residues. From germline, CDR1 is SGHRS and CDR2 YFSETQ. Between the trimmed V and J ends, which lost 0 bases and 4 bases, there was a span of 9 bases. The source is a woman in her sixties or seventies who had recovered from COVID-19. This rearrangement joins TRBV5-1 to TRBJ2-3; D is unclear. Material: PBMCs or T cells enriched from blood (not recorded which). The CDR3: CASSLVWPPDTQYF. The CDR3, as DNA: TGCGCCAGCAGCTTGGTTTGGCCCCCAGATACGCAGTATTTT.